These T cell receptor beta chains were read from a single sample in a study of cytomegalovirus exposure and HLA in healthy donors. Profiling relied on immunoSEQ multiplex PCR, and the TCRdb table lists in-frame clones only, not all of them. In all, the sample yields 100,000 to 150,000 clones. Sequenced: PBMCs. The receptors were sampled from a man younger than 35 in good health and CMV-seronegative. CDR3s include the opening cysteine and the closing phenylalanine or tryptophan. The D gene is left open where the match is weak.

j_call d_call v_call cdr3_aa cdr3_nt
TRBJ2-1 TRBD2 TRBV4-1 CASSQRGGTSSYNEQFF TGCGCCAGCAGCCAAAGGGGGGGGACTAGCTCCTACAATGAGCAGTTCTTC
TRBJ1-5 TRBD1 TRBV29-1 CSVEAQGAEPQHF TGCAGCGTTGAAGCACAGGGGGCCGAGCCCCAGCATTTT
TRBJ1-3 TRBD1 TRBV7-3 CASSVQGSATIYF TGTGCCAGCAGCGTACAGGGGTCAGCCACCATATATTTT
TRBJ1-5 TRBD1 TRBV2 CASSGLGQGINQPQHF TGTGCCAGCAGCGGATTGGGACAGGGGATCAATCAGCCCCAGCATTTT
TRBJ1-2 NA TRBV5-1 CASSLGAGNYGYTF TGCGCCAGCAGCTTGGGAGCGGGGAACTATGGCTACACCTTC
TRBJ2-5 NA TRBV18 CASSPPRETQYF TGTGCCAGCTCACCACCGAGAGAGACCCAGTACTTC
TRBJ2-1 NA TRBV10-3 CAISVGGGPYNEQFF TGTGCCATCAGTGTCGGTGGTGGGCCTTACAATGAGCAGTTCTTC
TRBJ1-3 NA TRBV18 CASSPPLSVLELGNTIYF TGTGCCAGCTCACCACCACTATCGGTGCTGGAGCTCGGAAACACCATATATTTT
TRBJ2-2 TRBD2 TRBV4-1 CASSQGLAGGSGELFF TGCGCCAGCAGCCAAGGGCTAGCGGGAGGGAGCGGGGAGCTGTTTTTT
TRBJ2-7 TRBD1 TRBV18 CASSRDRAYEQYF TGTGCCAGCTCCCGGGACAGAGCCTACGAGCAGTACTTC
TRBJ2-7 TRBD2 TRBV7-9 CASSSPGGDMYEQYF TGTGCCAGCAGCTCCCCCGGGGGGGACATGTACGAGCAGTACTTC
TRBJ2-7 NA TRBV6-6 CASSYGAINSYEQYF TGTGCCAGCAGTTACGGGGCTATTAACTCCTACGAGCAGTACTTC
TRBJ2-7 NA TRBV10-3 CAISELRQGMAEQYF TGTGCCATCAGTGAATTGCGGCAGGGGATGGCCGAGCAGTACTTC
TRBJ2-1 TRBD2 TRBV5-4 CASSFASGISDEQFF TGTGCCAGCAGCTTCGCTAGCGGGATCTCGGATGAGCAGTTCTTC
TRBJ2-3 TRBD2 TRBV6-4 CASSDRGSTDTQYF TGTGCCAGCAGTGATCGCGGGAGTACAGATACGCAGTATTTT
TRBJ2-7 NA TRBV18 CASSPDSISEQYF TGTGCCAGCTCACCGGACTCGATCAGCGAGCAGTACTTC
TRBJ1-2 NA TRBV11-2 CASSLIGGDYGYTF TGTGCCAGCAGCTTAATCGGGGGGGACTATGGCTACACCTTC
TRBJ1-1 TRBD1 TRBV15 CATSREGFGGTGELTEAFF TGTGCCACCAGCAGAGAGGGGTTCGGAGGAACAGGGGAACTCACTGAAGCTTTCTTT
TRBJ1-2 NA TRBV7-9 CASSERQAANYGYTF TGTGCCAGCAGCGAACGACAGGCAGCTAACTATGGCTACACCTTC
TRBJ2-7 NA TRBV19 CASKEGPYSYEQYF TGTGCCAGTAAGGAGGGACCGTACTCCTACGAGCAGTACTTC
TRBJ2-5 TRBD1 TRBV5-1 CASSLDGQGAGETQYF TGCGCCAGCAGCTTGGACGGACAGGGGGCGGGAGAGACCCAGTACTTC
TRBJ2-7 NA TRBV5-1 CASSFGTLTYEQYF TGCGCCAGCAGCTTCGGGACTCTGACCTACGAGCAGTACTTC
TRBJ2-3 TRBD2 TRBV19 CASSMLLAGVTDTQYF TGTGCCAGTAGTATGTTGCTAGCGGGAGTGACAGATACGCAGTATTTT
TRBJ2-1 NA TRBV28 CASSPLLGIYNEQFF TGTGCCAGCAGTCCACTACTAGGAATCTACAATGAGCAGTTCTTC
TRBJ2-2 TRBD2 TRBV10-3 CAISPPLAGAVGELFF TGTGCCATCAGTCCCCCACTAGCGGGGGCCGTAGGGGAGCTGTTTTTT
TRBJ1-5 TRBD1 TRBV30 CALARGDQPQHF TGTGCATTGGCCAGGGGGGATCAGCCCCAGCATTTT
TRBJ2-7 NA TRBV7-9 CASSPQYEQYF TGTGCCAGCAGCCCCCAATACGAGCAGTACTTC
TRBJ1-6 NA TRBV10-3 CAISEPGHLNSPLHF TGTGCCATCAGTGAGCCGGGACATCTCAATTCACCCCTCCACTTT
TRBJ1-2 NA TRBV27 CASSPITRGLTIRYTF TGTGCCAGCAGCCCTATCACCAGAGGATTAACTATTCGCTACACCTTC
TRBJ2-7 NA TRBV5-8 CASSLGAGTYEQYF TGTGCCAGCAGCTTGGGGGCGGGGACCTACGAGCAGTACTTC
TRBJ2-5 TRBD2 TRBV5-1 CASSLGTSGRTHQETQYF TGCGCCAGCAGCTTGGGGACTAGCGGGAGGACCCACCAAGAGACCCAGTACTTC
TRBJ1-5 NA TRBV7-2 CASSLLQGNQPQHF TGTGCCAGCAGCTTACTACAGGGAAATCAGCCCCAGCATTTT
TRBJ1-2 NA TRBV5-1 CASSSSLAGSNYGYTF TGCGCCAGCAGCTCGAGTTTAGCCGGGTCTAACTATGGCTACACCTTC
TRBJ1-5 NA TRBV19 CASSTPPGEIGNQPQHF TGTGCCAGTAGTACCCCCCCAGGGGAGATAGGCAATCAGCCCCAGCATTTT
TRBJ1-1 TRBD1 TRBV15 CATSDGTATNTEAFF TGTGCCACCAGCGACGGGACAGCCACGAACACTGAAGCTTTCTTT
TRBJ1-1 NA TRBV11-2 CASSLEWGVYDTEAFF TGTGCCAGCAGCTTAGAGTGGGGCGTTTATGACACTGAAGCTTTCTTT
TRBJ1-2 NA TRBV7-8 CASSLVHGANYGYTF TGTGCCAGCAGCTTAGTTCACGGAGCTAACTATGGCTACACCTTC
TRBJ2-7 TRBD1 TRBV5-1 CASSGDRDRAYEQYF TGCGCCAGCAGCGGGGACCGGGACAGAGCCTACGAGCAGTACTTC
TRBJ1-1 NA TRBV10-3 CAISESGQGRAEAFF TGTGCCATCAGTGAGTCCGGCCAGGGTAGGGCTGAAGCTTTCTTT
TRBJ1-1 TRBD1 TRBV29-1 CSVEVGQFNTEAFF TGCAGCGTTGAAGTGGGACAGTTCAACACTGAAGCTTTCTTT
TRBJ2-7 TRBD1 TRBV11-2 CASSSVRTGKRKGYEQYF TGTGCCAGCAGCTCGGTTCGGACAGGGAAAAGGAAAGGATACGAGCAGTACTTC
TRBJ2-7 TRBD1 TRBV15 CATWTGSTYGEQYF TGTGCCACCTGGACAGGGAGCACATATGGCGAGCAGTACTTC
TRBJ2-1 NA TRBV7-8 CASSLLSGEGYNEQFF TGTGCCAGCAGCTTGCTTAGCGGAGAAGGATACAATGAGCAGTTCTTC
TRBJ2-2 TRBD2 TRBV6-1 CASSEGPAGAFIIANTGELFF TGTGCCAGCAGTGAAGGCCCAGCGGGAGCTTTCATTATCGCGAACACCGGGGAGCTGTTTTTT
TRBJ2-7 NA TRBV5-6 CASSLVLGTGAPIPYEQYF TGTGCCAGCAGCTTGGTTTTGGGCACTGGGGCCCCGATCCCCTACGAGCAGTACTTC